The 29 T cell receptor beta chains in this list originate from one sample, sequenced in a study of cytotoxic CD8 clonotypes in ibrutinib-treated CLL. Method: immunoSEQ multiplex PCR; TCRdb's copy keeps in-frame clones and lacks some. The sample has 15,000 to 20,000 clones, about two thirds seen once. Material: PBMCs, obtained before ibrutinib treatment. The receptor set was obtained from a human donor with chronic lymphocytic leukemia.

This clone turned up a few times. The V and J genes are TRBV29-1 and TRBJ1-2; D is ambiguous. The CDR3 totals 12 residues. The V gene lost 3 bases and the J gene lost 4 bases, with 9 bases spanning the gap. Per the germline V gene, CDR1 is SQVTM and CDR2 is ANQGSEA. In nucleotides, the CDR3 is TGCAGCGTTGAGGTCGGTGGCTATGGCTACACCTTC. This sequence encodes CSVEVGGYGYTF.

This clone was found a few times. The chain combines TRBV25-1 with TRBJ2-1; D could derive from TRBD1 or TRBD2 (6 bases each). The V gene lost 4 bases and the J gene lost 5 bases, with 15 bases spanning the gap. This CDR3 has 15 residues. Germline CDR1 is MGHDK and CDR2 is SYGVNS. For the CDR3, the DNA is TGTGCCAGCAGTGGGGTAGGGCGGGACAACAATGAGCAGTTCTTC. It encodes CASSGVGRDNNEQFF.

The V and J genes are TRBV7-3 and TRBJ2-1; 11 bases fit TRBD2. After removal of 0 bases from V and 6 bases from J, the junction contained 4 bases not matched to a gene. Germline loops: CDR1 SGHTA, CDR2 FQGTGA. This CDR3 spans 16 amino acids. This chain's CDR3 is CASSLTIGLAGNEQFF. Here the CDR3 DNA reads TGTGCCAGCAGCTTAACGATAGGACTAGCGGGCAATGAGCAGTTCTTC.

The chain employs TRBV27 and TRBJ2-1; 9 bases line up with TRBD1. Unmatched junction bases numbered 16, after V lost 7 bases and J lost 6 bases. Per the germline V gene, CDR1 is MNHEY and CDR2 is SMNVEV (reference sequence). CDR3 size: 17 residues. In DNA form, the CDR3 reads TGTGCCAGCATTCGGGGAGGGTTACAGGGGGCTTTCAATGAGCAGTTCTTC. Its translation is CASIRGGLQGAFNEQFF.

The chain recombines TRBV27 with TRBJ2-1; 7 bases agree with TRBD2. The germline V gene encodes CDR1 MNHEY and CDR2 SMNVEV (reference sequence). V gave up 3 bases and J gave up 2 bases; unmatched junction bases: 4. The CDR3 length is 15 residues. The CDR3 region is CASSFWGGAYNEQFF. In DNA form, the CDR3 reads TGTGCCAGCAGTTTTTGGGGGGGAGCCTACAATGAGCAGTTCTTC.

CDR3 amino acids: CASLVLGSGGLDNEQFF. In DNA form, the CDR3 reads TGTGCCAGCCTGGTATTAGGCTCGGGGGGCCTAGACAATGAGCAGTTCTTC. The chain is built from TRBV18 and TRBJ2-1, with D perhaps matching TRBD2 (7 bases). Germline V gene sequence: CDR1 KGHSH, CDR2 LQKENI. The V end lost 8 bases, the J end lost 5 bases, and 25 bases lay between the germline ends. This CDR3 contains 17 residues.

The chain employs TRBV20-1 and TRBJ1-6, with D possibly being TRBD1 (6 bases). This CDR3 has 11 residues. V shed 1 base and J shed 15 bases, with 10 bases lying between them. Germline values: CDR1 DFQATT, CDR2 SNEGSKA (reference sequence). This chain's CDR3 is CSARGGGHLHF. The CDR3 region has the DNA TGCAGTGCTAGAGGGGGGGGGCACCTCCACTTT.

In its sample, this clone was seen once. This chain links TRBV28 with TRBJ1-5; D call uncertain. The CDR3 sequence is 15 residues long. CDR1 is MDHEN and CDR2 is SYDVKM in the germline V gene. V shed 3 bases and J shed 3 bases, with 12 bases lying between them. CDR3 protein: CASSLGGGPNQPQHF. In DNA, the CDR3 is TGTGCCAGCAGTTTGGGTGGAGGTCCCAATCAGCCCCAGCATTTT.

This clone was observed a handful of times. V gene TRBV25-1 combines with J gene TRBJ1-1; D call uncertain. CDR1 MGHDK and CDR2 SYGVNS come from the germline V gene. The CDR3 spans 11 residues. With 6 bases removed from V and 3 bases from J, the gap between germline ends came to 5 bases. CDR3 in amino acids: CASREDTEAFF. The CDR3 DNA reads as TGTGCCAGCAGGGAGGACACTGAAGCTTTCTTT.

The chain has TRBV5-4 and TRBJ2-3; tentative D call: TRBD1 (5 bases). V lost 3 bases and J 2 bases, leaving 16 bases between the germline ends. CDR3 size: 16 residues. Germline assignment: CDR1 SGHNT and CDR2 YYREEE (reference sequence). The CDR3: CASSSQDKYLTDTQYF. The CDR3 DNA follows: TGTGCCAGCAGCTCCCAGGACAAGTACCTCACAGATACGCAGTATTTT.

This chain connects TRBV7-8 to TRBJ2-1; 13 nucleotides match TRBD2. CDR1 SGHVS and CDR2 FQNEAQ come from the germline V gene. V lost 4 bases, J lost 0 bases, and 3 bases stayed unmatched. This CDR3 region has 17 residues. The CDR3 is CASSSGLAGVSYNEQFF. The CDR3 coding sequence is TGTGCCAGCAGCTCCGGACTAGCGGGGGTCTCCTACAATGAGCAGTTCTTC.

V and J are TRBV6-5 and TRBJ2-7; 11 bases are shared with TRBD2. V was pared by 0 bases and J by 4 bases, with 5 bases of the junction left unmatched. The CDR3 runs 16 residues. From germline, CDR1 is MNHEY and CDR2 SVGAGI. CDR3 bases: TGTGCCAGCAGTTACTCCGGGACTAGCGGTGGTTACGAGCAGTACTTC. It codes for CASSYSGTSGGYEQYF.

This chain uses TRBV29-1 with TRBJ2-7, with 7 bases aligning to TRBD1. The V gene end was trimmed by 6 bases and the J gene end by 4 bases; junction bases not matched to a gene: 6. The germline V gene has CDR1 SQVTM and CDR2 ANQGSEA. The CDR3 has 12 amino acids. CDR3 amino acids: CSVGQVYYEQYF. Written as DNA, the CDR3 is TGCAGCGTCGGACAGGTCTATTACGAGCAGTACTTC.

This clone was observed once. V usage is TRBV6-1 and J usage is TRBJ1-2; unclear D gene. Germline CDR1 reads MNHNS; CDR2 reads SASEGT. CDR3 length equals 13 residues. Trimming stripped 6 bases from V and 3 bases from J, with 11 bases between. The CDR3 protein is CASRDRTDYGYTF. The DNA of the CDR3 is TGTGCCAGCAGGGACCGGACGGACTATGGCTACACCTTC.

The chain is built from TRBV19 and TRBJ1-1, with 8 bases matching TRBD1. Germline CDR1 and CDR2: LNHDA and SQIVND (reference sequence). CDR3 length: 13 residues. The J segment lost 5 bases and the V segment lost 6 bases, leaving 5 bases of the junction unmatched. DNA for the CDR3: TGTGCCAGTAGACGGACAGGGTGGACTGAAGCTTTCTTT. Amino acid sequence: CASRRTGWTEAFF.

This chain connects TRBV7-2 to TRBJ2-7, with no clear D. Trimming stripped 0 bases from V and 5 bases from J, with 11 bases between. Germline assignment: CDR1 SGHTA and CDR2 FQGNSA. The CDR3 loop spans 14 amino acids. The CDR3 nucleotides read TGTGCCAGCAGCTTAGCCACAGTCTCAAACGAGCAGTACTTC. This codes for CASSLATVSNEQYF.

The chain carries TRBV18 and TRBJ2-3; TRBD1 matches at 8 bases. Per the germline V gene, CDR1 is KGHSH and CDR2 is LQKENI. V was clipped by 0 bases and J by 6 bases; unmatched bases: 2. The CDR3 has 14 amino acids. CDR3: CASSPPTGADTQYF. In DNA form, the CDR3 reads TGTGCCAGCTCACCACCGACAGGGGCGGATACGCAGTATTTT.

The V call is TRBV6-6, the J call TRBJ1-5, with D possibly being TRBD1 (5 bases). Trimming cost V 5 bases and J 16 bases, with 15 bases left between them. The CDR3 is made up of 11 amino acids. Germline V gene lookup returns CDR1 MNHNY and CDR2 SVGAGI (reference sequence). The CDR3 is CASSEGSTEHF. The CDR3 DNA is TGTGCCAGCAGTGAGGGGTCCACGGAACATTTT.

The chain joins TRBV30 to TRBJ2-7; D not resolved. This CDR3 has 12 amino acids. The germline CDR1 and CDR2 sequences are GTSNPN and SVGIG (reference sequence). Trimming stripped 0 bases from V and 7 bases from J, with 10 bases between. CDR3 DNA sequence: TGTGCCTGGAGTGTGGGGATGGGTGAGCAGTACTTC. Amino acid sequence: CAWSVGMGEQYF. The variable domain in full, with the rest retrieved from reference TRBV30 and TRBJ2-7, is SQTIHQWPATLVQPVGSPLSLECTVEGTSNPNLYWYRQAAGRGLQLLFYSVGIGQISSEVPQNLSASRPQDRQFILSSKKLLLSDSGFYLCAWSVGMGEQYFGPGTRLTVT.

The genes are TRBV6-1 and TRBJ1-5; tentatively, D is TRBD1 (5 bases). This CDR3 has 16 amino acids. The germline V gene has CDR1 MNHNS and CDR2 SASEGT. The V end was cut by 4 bases, the J end by 7 bases, with 20 bases between. The CDR3 loop reads CASSGDPVGGYQPQHF. Written as DNA, the CDR3 is TGTGCCAGCAGTGGAGACCCAGTTGGGGGTTACCAGCCCCAGCATTTT.

Remarks on this clone: One end of the junction fails to match germline, which may point to a read error. The J gene is TRBJ2-3, the V gene TRBV7-2; D possibly matches TRBD1 or TRBD2 (5 bases each). CDR3 size: 14 residues. CDR1 SGHTA and CDR2 FQGNSA come from the germline V gene. The CDR3 loop is CASNLRGGTDTQYF. The CDR3 DNA reads as TGTGCCAGCAACTTAAGGGGAGGCACAGATACGCAGTATTTT.

The chain carries TRBV9 and TRBJ1-6; 7 nucleotides align to TRBD1. The CDR3 runs 15 residues. Germline trimming cut 3 bases from V and 4 bases from J; bases unmatched to any gene: 4. Per the germline V gene, CDR1 is SGDLS and CDR2 is YYNGEE. The CDR3 nucleotides are TGTGCCAGCAGCGCCCCGGGACAGTATAATTCACCCCTCCACTTT. Encoded protein: CASSAPGQYNSPLHF.

The rearrangement links TRBV19 to TRBJ1-1; D is ambiguous. Germline lookup yields CDR1 LNHDA and CDR2 SQIVND (reference sequence). The ends were cut back, 3 bases at V and 0 bases at J, with 8 bases in the middle. This CDR3 has 14 residues. Here the CDR3 DNA reads TGTGCCAGTAGTATTTCAGGCATGAACACTGAAGCTTTCTTT. This translates into CASSISGMNTEAFF.

The chain carries TRBV7-9 and TRBJ2-7, with D possibly TRBD2 on 6 matching bases. In germline, CDR1 is SEHNR, CDR2 FQNEAQ (reference sequence). V lost 3 bases and J lost 5, with 11 bases in between. The length of the CDR3 is 13 residues. This chain's CDR3 is CASSFAGGNEQYF. CDR3 coding DNA: TGTGCCAGCAGCTTCGCAGGCGGGAACGAGCAGTACTTC.

This clone has only a few counts. The V and J genes are TRBV5-1 and TRBJ2-6; no clear D. The ends were cut back, 4 bases at V and 4 bases at J, with 3 bases in the middle. The germline V gene has CDR1 SGHRS and CDR2 YFSETQ. The CDR3 totals 12 residues. Here the CDR3 reads CASSVGANVLTF. Written as DNA, the CDR3 is TGCGCCAGCAGCGTCGGGGCCAACGTCCTGACTTTC.

V usage is TRBV7-9 and J usage is TRBJ2-3; D is uncertain. The CDR3 has 14 residues. CDR1 and CDR2 (germline): SEHNR, FQNEAQ (reference sequence). V was cut by 3 bases and J by 2 bases, with 9 bases left in between. CDR3 sequence reads: CASSFAVFTDTQYF. The CDR3, as DNA: TGTGCCAGCAGCTTCGCGGTATTCACAGATACGCAGTATTTT.

This sequence joins TRBV29-1 and TRBJ2-1, with D unclear. The CDR3 has 12 residues. CDR1 and CDR2 from the germline V gene are SQVTM and ANQGSEA. Trimming took 6 bases from V and 8 from J, leaving 14 bases between them. CDR3 sequence (DNA): TGCAGCGTCCGACCAGGAGTCGATGAGCAGTTCTTC. Amino acid sequence: CSVRPGVDEQFF.

V gene TRBV19 combines with J gene TRBJ2-5; 7 nucleotides line up with TRBD1. Per the germline V gene, CDR1 is LNHDA and CDR2 is SQIVND (reference sequence). CDR3 length equals 16 residues. The V gene end was trimmed by 5 bases and the J gene end by 4 bases; junction bases not matched to a gene: 13. The chain's CDR3 is CASSFLTGMGRETQYF. The CDR3 DNA sequence: TGTGCCAGTAGTTTCCTGACAGGGATGGGTCGAGAGACCCAGTACTTC. Combining the CDR3 with reference TRBV19 and TRBJ2-5 gives the whole variable domain DGGITQSPKYLFRKEGQNVTLSCEQNLNHDAMYWYRQDPGQGLRLIYYSQIVNDFQKGDIAEGYSVSREKKESFPLTVTSAQKNPTAFYLCASSFLTGMGRETQYFGPGTRLLVL.

The chain uses TRBV28 and TRBJ2-1, with D perhaps matching TRBD1 (6 bases). Per germline, CDR1 MDHEN and CDR2 SYDVKM. V lost 2 bases to trimming and J lost 9 bases, with 20 bases between them. The CDR3 extends over 16 amino acids. In nucleotides, the CDR3 is TGTGCCAGCAGTTTAATGCCCCTTGACAGGCACCTTGAGCAGTTCTTC. It yields the protein CASSLMPLDRHLEQFF.